This T cell receptor (beta chain) was recorded in a study of cytomegalovirus exposure and HLA in healthy donors. Points from the study as a whole: Usually a TCR sequence was rare, but some public TCRs were found in many donors. A highly shared variant cluster was judged a likely technical artifact.

PCR employed 60 Vbeta and 13 Jbeta primers. Libraries were prepared by immunoSEQ multiplex PCR; TCRdb keeps only in-frame clonotypes and omits some of them. This sample's clone table lists around 210,000 clones. Remarks on this clone: The antigen is undetermined.

Trimming took off 3 bases at V and 2 bases at J, with 2 bases between the two ends. Germline V gene sequence: CDR1 MNHEY, CDR2 SMNVEV (reference sequence). The CDR3 runs 12 residues. The material sequenced was PBMCs. This chain connects TRBV27 to TRBJ1-5; D uncertain. The receptor was isolated from a woman in her 30s in good health and CMV-seropositive. The CDR3 loop reads CASSFGNQPQHF. The CDR3 nucleotides read TGTGCCAGCAGTTTCGGCAATCAGCCCCAGCATTTT.